This T cell receptor (beta chain) was retrieved from a study of cytomegalovirus exposure and HLA in healthy donors (dated by TCRdb to 2016 to 2017). About the study as a whole: According to an earlier analysis of 450 to 650 of the donors, 200 million or so T cells yielded 90 million to 140 million unique TCR beta sequences and approximately 300 Gb of sequence data. Typing coverage differed by locus: A, B, C, DRB1 and DQB1 were typed in about 620-630 donors, DQA1 in 522, DPA1 in 600 to 610, and DPB1 in about 450. A later genetic analysis took genome-wide SNP genotypes for about 65% of the 666 donors and used that subset as a discovery cohort. To study patterns of TCR occurrence, a later analysis re-analyzed previously published TCR beta repertoires from just over 650 donors and added high-resolution HLA genotyping. Donor age, sex, ethnicity and CMV serostatus were collected together with the repertoire data. High-throughput TCR immunosequencing, statistical association of individual TCRs with disease status, and machine learning were combined to predict cytomegalovirus infection status. Among 350 to 400 genotyped donors of the cohort, an average of around 240,000 unique TCR beta nucleotide sequences were sequenced per donor, 15% to 20% of them non-productive. Of the approximately 400 genotyped donors, approximately 82% fell in the genetic ancestry cluster associated with self-reported Caucasian donors. All discovery cohort repertoires had been generated on a single sequencing platform. The later analysis used no new phenotypic data to find candidate immune exposures, relying instead on TCR beta sequences and their occurrence across donors. The T cell repertoires of under 750 subjects were profiled by immunosequencing and related to cytomegalovirus serostatus. A few DR-DQ haplotypes were treated as single units for association and clustering because of strong linkage in the cohort. The study aimed to test whether cataloging public T cell receptors could reveal signatures of past pathogen exposure. Both class I and class II loci were covered by HLA typing, at four-digit resolution. To decide whether each TCR beta V gene segment behaved as functional or pseudogenic, an earlier analysis of fewer than 750 of the donors relied on high-throughput TCR beta sequencing. Roughly 300 gigabases of sequencing data and roughly 90 million unique TCR sequences were included in an early release covering several hundred HLA-typed donors. Besides the first cohort of roughly 640 subjects, a separate validation cohort made up of 120 or so different subjects was used.

The germline V gene specifies SGHRS as CDR1 and YFSETQ as CDR2. V is cut by 7 bases and J by 5 bases, and the space between the germline ends is 12 bases. Inclusive of the bounding cysteine and phenylalanine, the CDR3 is 12 residues long. Just CDR3 DNA is preserved here, 36 bases in frame from base 1. The cohort comprised some 700 healthy bone marrow donors. All cohort members were sampled while nominally healthy, although unrecorded immune exposures were likely present. The donor was CMV seronegative and belonged to the group of around 350 seronegative cohort members. A peripheral blood sample was collected from each donor, and TCR beta sequencing was performed on peripheral blood mononuclear cells. Genomic DNA extraction from the blood cell samples was performed with the Qiagen DNeasy Blood Extraction Kit. Libraries were prepared through the immunoSEQ multiplex PCR assay. For the multiplex PCR, a mixture combining 60 forward primers for TCR Vbeta segments and 13 reverse primers for TCR Jbeta segments was used. The CDR3 region of rearranged TCR beta genes was amplified from genomic DNA by a multiplex PCR assay. Amplified TCR beta libraries were sequenced as 87-base-pair reads on the Illumina HiSeq System. Under the source paper's analysis protocol: In a later analysis, about 80 million unique TCR beta chains were counted across the approximately 640 repertoires, and roughly 11 million of these chains were shared by at least two donors. Raw reads were error-corrected and collapsed into unique sequences by a nearest-neighbor algorithm in which closely related sequences were merged to remove PCR and sequencing errors. CDR3 sequences were aligned to IMGT reference sequences to assign V, D and J gene segments. For a sequence to be retained, a match of at least six nucleotides was required to both a V gene segment and a J gene segment. Rearrangements were classified as productive when the CDR3 lacked stop codons and remained in frame with V and J, and all other rearrangements were classified as non-productive. Following IMGT convention, CDR3 was defined as the stretch from the second conserved V-encoded cysteine up to the conserved J-encoded phenylalanine. The earlier analysis of roughly 590 of the donors excluded any sequence lacking an unambiguous match to a single V gene segment. In an earlier analysis of around 590 of the donors, a V segment was called functional when productive rearrangements were above 56.7%, and segregating when the standard deviation between donors exceeded 5%. A statistical classification framework was developed to diagnose cytomegalovirus status using the catalog of TCR beta chain sequences. In a later analysis, TCR nucleotide sequences were compared against IMGT/GENE-DB human TR gene sequences so that V and J genes could be assigned. A later analysis assigned CDR3 sequences and most-parsimonious VDJ recombination scenarios with the TCRdist pipeline. A later analysis defined each TCR beta chain by its CDR3 amino acid sequence plus V-gene family, and excluded reads lacking a unique V-gene family. In a later analysis, 550 to 650 highly shared, low-generation-probability nucleotide sequences were removed to address suspected cross-contamination and a sequencing artifact. A later analysis calculated a clonal expansion index for each public chain from normalized within-repertoire ranks of inferred template counts. In a later analysis, generation probabilities were computed with a VDJ recombination model fitted to out-of-frame rearrangements, and the resulting probabilities were checked against IGoR. Hypergeometric tests were used in a later analysis to score TCR-TCR, TCR-HLA and TCR-CMV co-occurrence, with a repertoire-size bias correction applied to the TCR pairs. In a later analysis, false discovery rates were estimated by permuting HLA or CMV assignments 20 times. In a later analysis, co-occurring TCRs were grouped using DBSCAN, with TCRdist sequence similarity added in when clustering inside HLA-allele-positive subsets. Co-occurrence clustering excluded repertoires with fewer than 30,000 or more than 120,000 public chains, plus five with anomalous nucleotide sharing. TCRdb retrieved this table from immuneACCESS and kept in-frame rearrangements only. Not all clones are present; in checked studies, unresolved V genes account for under half, and no reason is known for the remainder. V and J calls plus clone size are reproduced from that table; the DNA served to infer D and trimming. The sample table holds 150,000 to 200,000 clones, of which 70% to 80% were seen once. The ten most abundant clones make up 1.5% to 2% of the sample.

Worth noting for this clone: This receptor's antigen is unknown. No base-level quality is on record; no much larger clone is a single base apart.

Summary of the overall study and its limitations: Because HLA typing was unavailable for some donors at each locus, only the typed subset was used in association tests. In this cohort, only TCR beta chains were sequenced, and detectable features were limited by the absence of alpha or paired-chain data. According to a later analysis, TCR association rates differed among HLA loci, with DRB1 alleles showing the most associated TCRs and HLA-C alleles showing the fewest. Three of the identified cytomegalovirus-associated TCR beta chains were confirmed in vitro to be specific for cytomegalovirus antigens. In a later analysis, some 17,000 TCR beta sequences were associated with specific HLA alleles at a false discovery rate of 0.05. V-gene and J-gene trimming of TCR beta chains was associated with a missense DCLRE1C variant in a later genetic analysis, and the association was replicated in an independent cohort. The authors suggested that the approach could potentially be extended to other disease states and immunological phenotypes. Some IMGT-functional V segments, including TRBV6-2 and TRBV6-3, could not be distinguished by the 87-base-pair reads and were therefore excluded. A further reported finding was that TCR beta sequences accurately predicted the HLA-A and HLA-B alleles for most subjects in the first cohort. In the study, 164 TCR beta chains were listed as associated with cytomegalovirus. For the cohort, immune exposure information was limited to CMV serostatus. In a later genetic analysis, fewer N-insertions in productive TCRs were reported among donors in an Asian-associated ancestry cluster than the roughly 700-donor mean. Correlated functional status among segregating V segments might reflect linkage disequilibrium, but an unknown experimental factor could not be ruled out. Most TCR sequences were seen in very few donors, while some public TCRs were found in many individuals. Roughly uniform sequencing depth across donors was assumed in presence/absence analyses, although this assumption may not hold. A group of highly shared sequence variants was considered likely to be a technical artifact of the sequencing pipeline. When HLA alleles, especially DR and DQ, strongly co-occurred, TCR associations were difficult to assign to individual alleles. Because counts were too low, roughly 18 rarely observed V segments, including chromosome 9 orphons, were left out of the earlier analysis of some 640 of the donors. In an earlier analysis of 500 to 650 of the donors, most TCR beta V segments appeared in productive rearrangements about 87% or about 30% of the time, broadly matching IMGT annotations. In both the original and validation cohorts, the classifier was reported to diagnose cytomegalovirus status with high specificity and sensitivity. According to a later analysis, most CMV-associated TCR beta chains appeared to be HLA-restricted, and the HLA associations seemed to be driven largely by CMV exposure. In a later analysis, HLA-associated TCR beta chains were found to be more clonally expanded and to have lower generation probabilities than equally common non-associated chains. In a later analysis, several top co-occurrence clusters were reported to appear linked to parvovirus B19, influenza, CMV and Epstein-Barr virus.

The sequenced material came from PBMCs. The V and J genes are TRBV5-1 and TRBJ1-2; a weak D assignment points to TRBD1 (5 bases agree). This receptor was obtained from a woman aged 45-60 years in good health and CMV-seronegative. The CDR3 loop reads CASWGERYGYTF. The nucleotide sequence is TGCGCCAGCTGGGGGGAACGGTATGGCTACACCTTC. The full variable domain, completed from the reference TRBV5-1 and TRBJ1-2 proteins outside the CDR3, reads KAGVTQTPRYLIKTRGQQVTLSCSPISGHRSVSWYQQTPGQGLQFLFEYFSETQRNKGNFPGRFSGRQFSNSRSEMNVSTLELGDSALYLCASWGERYGYTFGSGTRLTVV.